The 21 T cell receptor beta chains reported below all come from one sample, sequenced in a study of blood T cell repertoires in COVID-19. TCRdb's table, derived via immunoSEQ multiplex PCR, lists solely in-frame clones and lacks some. The table shows around 130,000 clones, with 85% to 90% occurring only once. Material: peripheral blood. All receptors come from a human donor in a cohort sampled during active COVID-19.

J is TRBJ1-2 and V is TRBV7-2; 8 positions agree with TRBD1. Germline CDR1 reads SGHTA; CDR2 reads FQGNSA. The CDR3 has 15 residues. Losses at the gene ends were 6 bases for V and 8 bases for J; bases not matched to a gene: 14. The CDR3, as DNA: TGTGCCAGCAGTTATGACCCGGACAGGGTGAACGGCTACACCTTC. Amino acids: CASSYDPDRVNGYTF.

The V call is TRBV6-2 or TRBV6-3, the J call TRBJ2-2; D may be TRBD2 (5 bases). V was shortened by 2 bases and J by 7 bases, with 32 bases between the two germline ends. The CDR3 is 21 residues long. Germline CDR1 reads MNHEY; CDR2 reads SVGEGT. CDR3 loop: CASSYTRERTAQKRLNGELFF. Written as DNA, the CDR3 is TGTGCCAGCAGTTACACGAGGGAACGCACGGCACAGAAGAGATTGAACGGGGAGCTGTTTTTT.

The chain has TRBV3-1 (or the pseudogene TRBV3-2) and TRBJ2-5; perhaps TRBD2 as D (6 bases). CDR1 is LGHDT, CDR2 YNNKEL, per germline (reference sequence). V lost 3 bases, J lost 7 bases, and 21 bases lay in between. The CDR3 has 16 amino acids. For the CDR3, the DNA is TGTGCCAGCAGCCAGGACTGGAGGGCGATATCGGGGACCCAGTACTTC. It yields the protein CASSQDWRAISGTQYF.

This sequence joins TRBV30 and TRBJ1-2; TRBD1 matches at 10 bases. Germline CDR1 reads GTSNPN; CDR2 reads SVGIG (reference sequence). CDR3 size: 12 residues. Losses at the gene ends were 6 bases for V and 6 bases for J; bases not matched to a gene: 4. The CDR3 sequence is CACETGGDGYTF. The CDR3 nucleotides are TGTGCCTGTGAGACAGGGGGCGATGGCTACACCTTC.

The chain links TRBV7-6 to TRBJ2-3; perhaps TRBD1 as D (5 bases). Per the germline V gene, CDR1 is SGHVS and CDR2 is FNYEAQ. V lost 1 base and J lost 4, with 6 bases in between. The length of the CDR3 is 13 residues. CDR3 in amino acids: CASSLGRADTQYF. DNA for the CDR3: TGTGCCAGCAGCTTAGGCAGGGCAGATACGCAGTATTTT.

In its sample, this clone was seen many times. The CDR3 DNA reads as TGTGCCAGCAGCAGGTACGAGGCGGGCACCGGGGAGCTGTTTTTT. Translating it yields CASSRYEAGTGELFF. V usage is TRBV25-1 and J usage is TRBJ2-2, with a tentative D call TRBD2 (5 bases). The CDR3 extends over 15 amino acids. The germline V gene encodes CDR1 MGHDK and CDR2 SYGVNS. Trimming removed 6 bases from V and 4 bases from J, with 15 bases in between. Looking up the rest from reference TRBV25-1 and TRBJ2-2 gives the full variable domain: EADIYQTPRYLVIGTGKKITLECSQTMGHDKMYWYQQDPGMELHLIHYSYGVNSTEKGDLSSESTVSRIRTEHFPLTLESARPSHTSQYLCASSRYEAGTGELFFGEGSRLTVL.

This chain uses TRBV19 with TRBJ2-7; 11 bases are shared with TRBD2. CDR1 is LNHDA and CDR2 is SQIVND in the germline V gene (reference sequence). The CDR3 is made up of 19 amino acids. The junction had 17 bases not matched to a gene; V was cut back by 2 bases and J by 5 bases. DNA of the CDR3: TGTGCCAGTAGTATAACCTTCCCCATAGCGGGAGGGCCCGTCCACGAGCAGTACGTC. It codes for CASSITFPIAGGPVHEQYV.

J is TRBJ2-2 and V is TRBV6-6; D is unclear. Germline values: CDR1 MNHNY, CDR2 SVGAGI (reference sequence). Between the trimmed V and J ends, which lost 2 bases and 5 bases, there was a span of 9 bases. The CDR3 is 14 residues long. CDR3 region: CASSYGQKTGELFF. CDR3 sequence (DNA): TGTGCCAGCAGTTACGGGCAGAAGACCGGGGAGCTGTTTTTT.

The genes are TRBV6-5 and TRBJ1-5; tentatively, D is TRBD1 (5 bases). The CDR3 contains 15 residues. V lost 4 bases and J lost 7, with 17 bases in between. The germline gives CDR1 MNHEY, CDR2 SVGAGI. CDR3 nucleotide sequence: TGTGCCAGCAGTTTTCCGGGGGGGAGGCGGCAGCCCCAGCATTTT. Its translation: CASSFPGGRRQPQHF.

J is TRBJ1-4 and V is TRBV6-5; TRBD1 matches 9 bases. This CDR3 spans 13 amino acids. Trimming cost V 6 bases and J 8 bases; bases outside gene matches: 4. Germline CDR1 is MNHEY and CDR2 is SVGAGI. CDR3 in amino acids: CASRDRGGEKLFF. In DNA, the CDR3 is TGTGCCAGCAGGGACAGGGGAGGGGAAAAACTGTTTTTT.

The V gene is TRBV15, the J gene TRBJ2-2, with TRBD1 as a possible D gene (5 bases). Germline values: CDR1 LNHNV, CDR2 YYDKDF (reference sequence). The CDR3 has 15 amino acids. With 5 bases removed from V and 1 base from J, the gap between germline ends came to 11 bases. CDR3: CATSSGQGNTGELFF. The CDR3 DNA sequence: TGTGCCACCAGCTCTGGCCAGGGGAACACCGGGGAGCTGTTTTTT.

Written as DNA, the CDR3 is TGTGCCAGCAGTACCCGGACAGCGAACACTGAAGCTTTCTTT. Translating it yields CASSTRTANTEAFF. This chain connects TRBV27 to TRBJ1-1, with D possibly being TRBD1 (6 bases). This CDR3 region has 14 residues. The V end was cut by 5 bases, the J end by 1 base, with 11 bases between. Germline loops: CDR1 MNHEY, CDR2 SMNVEV (reference sequence).

V is TRBV15 and J is TRBJ2-3, with D maybe TRBD1 (6 bases). The CDR3 extends over 17 amino acids. Germline assignment: CDR1 LNHNV and CDR2 YYDKDF (reference sequence). Trimming shortened V by 0 bases and J by 6 bases, and 19 bases separated the two germline ends. The CDR3 nucleotides read TGTGCCACCAGCAGAGACCCGGACAGAACTAGACGGGATACGCAGTATTTT. Translated: CATSRDPDRTRRDTQYF.

The chain carries TRBV7-2 and TRBJ1-1, with 10 bases matching TRBD1. CDR3 size: 16 residues. CDR1 is SGHTA and CDR2 is FQGNSA in the germline V gene. With V trimmed by 0 bases and J by 5 bases, 6 bases remained unmatched. The CDR3 is CASSLARQGAGTEAFF. In DNA form, the CDR3 reads TGTGCCAGCAGCTTAGCGCGACAGGGGGCGGGTACTGAAGCTTTCTTT.

The chain has TRBV6-5 and TRBJ1-1; D is possibly TRBD1 (5 bases). Germline V lookup: CDR1 MNHEY, CDR2 SVGAGI. The V end was cut by 0 bases, the J end by 7 bases, with 18 bases between. This CDR3 is 16 amino acids long. The CDR3 reads CASSYSPSGRRGEAFF. In DNA, the CDR3 is TGTGCCAGCAGTTACTCTCCATCGGGCAGGAGGGGTGAAGCTTTCTTT.

The genes are TRBV3-1 (or the pseudogene TRBV3-2) and TRBJ2-5, with 7 bases matching TRBD1. Germline loops: CDR1 LGHDT, CDR2 YNNKEL (reference sequence). There are 14 residues in the CDR3. After removal of 4 bases from V and 7 bases from J, the junction contained 9 bases not matched to a gene. CDR3 protein: CASSPRQGEGTQYF. As DNA, the CDR3 is TGTGCCAGCAGCCCCCGACAGGGAGAGGGGACCCAGTACTTC.

The J gene is TRBJ2-1, the V gene TRBV5-1; possible D gene TRBD2, 5 bases. In germline, CDR1 is SGHRS, CDR2 YFSETQ. The CDR3 spans 12 residues. Trimming removed 4 bases from V and 9 bases from J, with 11 bases in between. DNA of the CDR3: TGCGCCAGCAGCGTAGGCGGGCTTGAGCAGTTCTTC. This encodes CASSVGGLEQFF.

The chain joins TRBV11-2 to TRBJ1-2; D perhaps matches TRBD1 (5 bases). There are 13 residues in the CDR3. CDR1 is SGHAT, CDR2 FQNNGV, per germline. V was pared by 5 bases and J by 11 bases, with 18 bases between. The CDR3 nucleotides are TGTGCCAGCAGCCCCCACCCCCCCGGGGGGTACACCTTC. This gives the protein CASSPHPPGGYTF. Full variable domain (rest looked up from reference TRBV11-2 and TRBJ1-2): EAGVAQSPRYKIIEKRQSVAFWCNPISGHATLYWYQQILGQGPKLLIQFQNNGVVDDSQLPKDRFSAERLKGVDSTLKIQPAKLEDSAVYLCASSPHPPGGYTFGSGTRLTVV.

The chain carries TRBV2 and TRBJ2-5; TRBD1 matches 7 bases. V was pared by 1 base and J by 4 bases, with 6 bases of the junction left unmatched. The CDR3 spans 15 residues. The germline gives CDR1 SNHLY, CDR2 FYNNEI. CDR3 region: CASSEETGQRETQYF. As DNA, the CDR3 is TGTGCCAGCAGTGAAGAAACGGGACAGCGAGAGACCCAGTACTTC.

This clone has a handful of counts. V and J are TRBV10-1 and TRBJ2-1; D is ambiguous. Germline V gene lookup returns CDR1 WNHNN and CDR2 SYGVQD (reference sequence). The CDR3 length is 15 residues. Trimming took 3 bases from V and 10 from J, leaving 19 bases between them. CDR3 residues: CASSDSSHSLREQFF. CDR3 DNA: TGCGCCAGCAGTGATAGTAGTCACTCCTTACGCGAGCAGTTCTTC.

The chain employs TRBV6-2 or TRBV6-3 and TRBJ1-1; 7 positions match TRBD1. J was trimmed by 5 bases and V by 6 bases; bases with no gene match: 6. CDR3 length: 13 residues. Germline CDR1 MNHEY, CDR2 SVGEGT. The CDR3 sequence is CASSFQGGTEAFF. The CDR3 nucleotides read TGTGCCAGCAGCTTCCAGGGGGGAACTGAAGCTTTCTTT.